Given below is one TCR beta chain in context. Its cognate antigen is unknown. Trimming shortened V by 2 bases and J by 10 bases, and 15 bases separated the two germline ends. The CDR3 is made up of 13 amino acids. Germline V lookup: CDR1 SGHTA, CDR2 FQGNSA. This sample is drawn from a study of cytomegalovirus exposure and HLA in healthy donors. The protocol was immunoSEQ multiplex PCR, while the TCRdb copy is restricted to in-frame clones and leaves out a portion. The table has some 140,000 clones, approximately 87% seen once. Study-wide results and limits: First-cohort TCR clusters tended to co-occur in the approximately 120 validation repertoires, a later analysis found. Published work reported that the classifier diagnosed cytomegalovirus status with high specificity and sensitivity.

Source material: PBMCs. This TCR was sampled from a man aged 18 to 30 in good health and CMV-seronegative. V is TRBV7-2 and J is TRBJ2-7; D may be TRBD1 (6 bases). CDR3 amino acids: CASSLNMDRPQYF. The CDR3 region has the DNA TGTGCCAGCAGCTTAAATATGGACAGACCTCAGTACTTC.